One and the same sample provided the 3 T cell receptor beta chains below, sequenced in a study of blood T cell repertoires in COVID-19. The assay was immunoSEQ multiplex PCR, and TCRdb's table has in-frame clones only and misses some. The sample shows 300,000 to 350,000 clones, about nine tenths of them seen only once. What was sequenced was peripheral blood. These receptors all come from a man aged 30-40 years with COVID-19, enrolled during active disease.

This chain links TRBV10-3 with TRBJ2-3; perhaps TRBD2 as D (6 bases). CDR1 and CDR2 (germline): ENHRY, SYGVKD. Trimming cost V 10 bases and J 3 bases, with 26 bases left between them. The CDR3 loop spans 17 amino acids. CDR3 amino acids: CATRRSGVTQLTDTQYF. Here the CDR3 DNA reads TGTGCCACCCGGAGATCGGGGGTCACTCAGTTAACAGATACGCAGTATTTT.

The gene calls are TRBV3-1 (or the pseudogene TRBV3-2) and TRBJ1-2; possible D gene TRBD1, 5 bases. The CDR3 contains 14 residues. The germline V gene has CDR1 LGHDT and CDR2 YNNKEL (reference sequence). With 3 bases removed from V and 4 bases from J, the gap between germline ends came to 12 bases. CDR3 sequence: CASSQGETGYGYTF. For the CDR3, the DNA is TGTGCCAGCAGCCAGGGTGAAACAGGCTATGGCTACACCTTC.

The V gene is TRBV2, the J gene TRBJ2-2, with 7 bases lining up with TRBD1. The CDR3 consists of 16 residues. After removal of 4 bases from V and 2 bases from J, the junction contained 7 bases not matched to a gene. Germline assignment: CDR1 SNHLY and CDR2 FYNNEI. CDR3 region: CASSGAKGANTGELFF. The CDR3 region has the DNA TGTGCCAGCAGTGGGGCGAAGGGGGCAAACACCGGGGAGCTGTTTTTT.